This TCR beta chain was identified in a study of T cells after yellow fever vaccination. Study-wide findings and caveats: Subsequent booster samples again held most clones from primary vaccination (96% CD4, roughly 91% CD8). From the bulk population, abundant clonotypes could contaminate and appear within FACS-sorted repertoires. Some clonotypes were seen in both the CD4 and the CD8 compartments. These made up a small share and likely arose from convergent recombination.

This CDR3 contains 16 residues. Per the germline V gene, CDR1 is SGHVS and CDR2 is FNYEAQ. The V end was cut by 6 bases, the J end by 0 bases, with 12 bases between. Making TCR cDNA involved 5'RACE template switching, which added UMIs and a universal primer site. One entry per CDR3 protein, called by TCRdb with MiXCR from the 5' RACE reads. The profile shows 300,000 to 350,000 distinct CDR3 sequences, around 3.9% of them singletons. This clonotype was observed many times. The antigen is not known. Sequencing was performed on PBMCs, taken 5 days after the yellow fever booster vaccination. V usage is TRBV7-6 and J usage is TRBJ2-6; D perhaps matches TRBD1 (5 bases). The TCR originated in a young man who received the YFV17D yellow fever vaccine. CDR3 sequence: CASSRGQTSGANVLTF. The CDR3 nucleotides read TGTGCCAGCAGTAGAGGACAAACCTCTGGGGCCAACGTCCTGACTTTC. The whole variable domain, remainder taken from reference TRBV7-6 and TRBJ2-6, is GAGVSQSPRYKVTKRGQDVALRCDPISGHVSLYWYRQALGQGPEFLTYFNYEAQQDKSGLPNDRFSAERPEGSISTLTIQRTEQRDSAMYRCASSRGQTSGANVLTFGAGSRLTVL.